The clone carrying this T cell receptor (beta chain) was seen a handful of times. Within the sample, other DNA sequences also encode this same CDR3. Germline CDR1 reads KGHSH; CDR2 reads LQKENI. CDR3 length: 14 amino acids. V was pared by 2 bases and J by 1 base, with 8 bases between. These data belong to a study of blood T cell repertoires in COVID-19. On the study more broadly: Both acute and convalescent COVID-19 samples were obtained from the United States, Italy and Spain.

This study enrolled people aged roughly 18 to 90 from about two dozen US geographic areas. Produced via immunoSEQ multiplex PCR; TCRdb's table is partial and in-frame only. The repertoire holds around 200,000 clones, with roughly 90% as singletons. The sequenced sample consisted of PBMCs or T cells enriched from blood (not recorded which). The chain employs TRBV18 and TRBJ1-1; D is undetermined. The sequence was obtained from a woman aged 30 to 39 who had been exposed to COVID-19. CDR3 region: CASSPGGGNTEAFF. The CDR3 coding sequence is TGTGCCAGCTCACCAGGAGGAGGGAACACTGAAGCTTTCTTT.